These T cell receptor beta chains were read from a single sample in a study of T cells in Graves' hyperthyroidism and ophthalmopathy. TCRdb independently ran MiXCR on the multiplex PCR reads; one entry per CDR3 protein. Counted here are around 600,000 distinct CDR3 sequences, around 15% occurring once; the ten biggest clones make up approximately 12%. Specimen: blood. These receptor sequences come from a woman aged 50 to 65 with Graves' ophthalmopathy. CDR3s include the opening cysteine and the closing phenylalanine or tryptophan. The D gene is left open where the match is weak. Expanded clones are given a class, and other clones once, few, many or no size at all.

D: -
V: TRBV29-1
J: TRBJ2-3
size: many
CDR3: CSVEDLPSRGTDTQYF
DNA: TGCAGCGTTGAAGATCTTCCTAGCCGGGGCACAGATACGCAGTATTTT

D: -
V: TRBV11-3
J: TRBJ1-1
size: many
CDR3: CASSFYHPFGRPIPPEAFF
DNA: TGTGCCAGCAGCTTTTACCACCCTTTCGGACGGCCAATCCCCCCTGAAGCTTTCTTT

D: TRBD1
V: TRBV7-8
J: TRBJ2-3
size: many
CDR3: CASSLRDRVTDTQYF
DNA: TGTGCCAGCAGCCTCCGGGACAGGGTTACAGATACGCAGTATTTT

D: -
V: TRBV10-3
J: TRBJ2-7
size: -
CDR3: CAISEKPSYEQYF
DNA: TGTGCCATCAGTGAGAAACCCTCCTACGAGCAGTACTTC

D: -
V: TRBV28
J: TRBJ1-2
size: many
CDR3: CASSLSFRRGYTF
DNA: TGTGCCAGCAGTTTGTCCTTCAGGCGTGGCTACACCTTC

D: -
V: TRBV11-2
J: TRBJ1-1
size: -
CDR3: CASSLDRLSVGYTEAFF
DNA: TGTGCCAGCAGCTTAGATAGGCTTAGTGTTGGTTACACTGAAGCTTTCTTT

D: -
V: TRBV20-1
J: TRBJ1-2
size: many
CDR3: CSAVESYGYTF
DNA: TGCAGTGCGGTTGAGAGCTATGGCTACACCTTC

D: -
V: TRBV4-2
J: TRBJ2-5
size: many
CDR3: CASSQDPLGRPEETQYF
DNA: TGTGCCAGCAGCCAAGATCCCCTAGGGCGGCCTGAAGAGACCCAGTACTTC

D: -
V: TRBV12-3/TRBV12-4
J: TRBJ2-1
size: few
CDR3: CASSLSQGRNNEQFF
DNA: TGTGCCAGCAGTTTATCCCAGGGGAGGAACAATGAGCAGTTCTTC

D: TRBD2
V: TRBV15
J: TRBJ2-7
size: many
CDR3: CATSRDGGSSYEQYF
DNA: TGTGCCACCAGCAGAGATGGCGGGAGTTCCTACGAGCAGTACTTC

D: -
V: TRBV29-1
J: TRBJ2-1
size: many
CDR3: CSVSAGHGNEQFF
DNA: TGCAGCGTATCAGCGGGACACGGCAATGAGCAGTTCTTC

D: TRBD2
V: TRBV6-1
J: TRBJ2-5
size: many
CDR3: CASSEGGLAGQETQYF
DNA: TGTGCCAGCAGTGAAGGGGGACTAGCGGGACAAGAGACCCAGTACTTC

D: -
V: TRBV12-3/TRBV12-4
J: TRBJ2-1
size: few
CDR3: CASSPELEQFF
DNA: TGTGCCAGCTCGCCGGAACTTGAGCAGTTCTTC

D: -
V: TRBV5-4
J: TRBJ2-1
size: -
CDR3: CASSGSPSPNNEQFF
DNA: TGTGCCAGCAGCGGGAGCCCGAGCCCCAACAATGAGCAGTTCTTC

D: -
V: TRBV6-1
J: TRBJ1-1
size: many
CDR3: CASTAGGGAFF
DNA: TGTGCCAGCACGGCAGGTGGAGGCGCTTTCTTT

D: TRBD2
V: TRBV4-1
J: TRBJ2-7
size: -
CDR3: CASSQGGGASGVYEQYF
DNA: TGCGCCAGCAGCCAAGGTGGCGGGGCTAGCGGGGTCTACGAGCAGTACTTC

D: -
V: TRBV7-8
J: TRBJ1-5
size: many
CDR3: CASSLLHTPGEQPQHF
DNA: TGTGCCAGCAGCTTATTACACACTCCAGGGGAACAGCCCCAGCATTTT

D: -
V: TRBV9
J: TRBJ2-3
size: many
CDR3: CASSVGASTDTQYF
DNA: TGTGCCAGCAGCGTTGGGGCTAGCACAGATACGCAGTATTTT

D: TRBD2
V: TRBV7-9
J: TRBJ2-3
size: many
CDR3: CASSSRLAGSTDTQYF
DNA: TGTGCCAGCAGCTCTCGACTAGCGGGAAGCACAGATACGCAGTATTTT

D: -
V: TRBV11-2
J: TRBJ2-7
size: -
CDR3: CASSLSVEFLYEQYF
DNA: TGTGCCAGCAGCTTATCGGTAGAATTTTTATACGAGCAGTACTTC

D: -
V: TRBV10-3
J: TRBJ2-1
size: -
CDR3: CAIRGPTNEQFF
DNA: TGTGCCATCAGGGGGCCGACCAATGAGCAGTTCTTC

D: TRBD2
V: TRBV5-6
J: TRBJ2-1
size: many
CDR3: CASSLGLAGEVPSYNEQFF
DNA: TGTGCCAGCAGCTTGGGTCTAGCGGGAGAGGTCCCGTCCTACAATGAGCAGTTCTTC

D: TRBD2
V: TRBV14
J: TRBJ2-7
size: many
CDR3: CASSHRLAFGEQYF
DNA: TGTGCCAGCAGCCATCGACTAGCATTCGGAGAGCAGTACTTC

D: -
V: TRBV7-2
J: TRBJ2-5
size: -
CDR3: CASSLGAFGHSQETQYF
DNA: TGTGCCAGCAGCTTAGGGGCTTTTGGGCACTCGCAAGAGACCCAGTACTTC

D: -
V: TRBV12-5
J: TRBJ2-7
size: many
CDR3: CASGLGYEQYF
DNA: TGTGCTAGTGGTTTAGGCTACGAGCAGTACTTC

D: -
V: TRBV28
J: TRBJ2-5
size: many
CDR3: CASSGGGSQQETQYF
DNA: TGTGCCAGCAGTGGGGGCGGGAGTCAGCAAGAGACCCAGTACTTC

D: -
V: TRBV2
J: TRBJ2-7
size: -
CDR3: CASTGEYEQYF
DNA: TGTGCCAGCACTGGTGAATACGAGCAGTACTTC

D: TRBD2
V: TRBV4-1
J: TRBJ2-5
size: few
CDR3: CASSQVSGRGETQYF
DNA: TGCGCCAGCAGCCAGGTCAGCGGGAGAGGTGAGACCCAGTACTTC

D: TRBD1
V: TRBV7-2
J: TRBJ1-1
size: once
CDR3: CASILTGGGTEAFF
DNA: TGTGCCAGCATCTTGACAGGGGGAGGTACTGAAGCTTTCTTT

D: TRBD2
V: TRBV5-1
J: TRBJ2-7
size: many
CDR3: CASSSTTSGYEQYF
DNA: TGCGCCAGCAGCTCTACGACTAGCGGCTACGAGCAGTACTTC

D: TRBD1
V: TRBV6-4
J: TRBJ1-1
size: many
CDR3: CASSDQGASEAFF
DNA: TGTGCCAGCAGTGACCAGGGGGCATCTGAAGCTTTCTTT

D: TRBD1
V: TRBV15
J: TRBJ1-1
size: many
CDR3: CATSPQGAKVKDTEAFF
DNA: TGTGCCACCAGCCCCCAGGGGGCTAAGGTTAAGGACACTGAAGCTTTCTTT

D: -
V: TRBV28
J: TRBJ2-5
size: many
CDR3: CASSPTGSMPLGETQYF
DNA: TGTGCCAGCAGTCCTACTGGGTCTATGCCTCTGGGGGAGACCCAGTACTTC

D: -
V: TRBV4-3
J: TRBJ2-3
size: once
CDR3: CASSQSRDTQYF
DNA: TGCGCCAGCAGCCAGTCGAGGGATACGCAGTATTTT

D: -
V: TRBV10-3
J: TRBJ2-1
size: -
CDR3: CAISEWGVSSYNEQFF
DNA: TGTGCCATCAGTGAGTGGGGGGTTAGCTCCTACAATGAGCAGTTCTTC

D: -
V: TRBV6-5
J: TRBJ2-7
size: many
CDR3: CASSYSGRSNAYEQYF
DNA: TGTGCCAGCAGTTACTCTGGGCGGAGTAACGCCTACGAGCAGTACTTC

D: TRBD2
V: TRBV5-1
J: TRBJ2-1
size: many
CDR3: CASSSPGGPGEQFF
DNA: TGCGCCAGCAGCTCCCCGGGAGGGCCTGGTGAGCAGTTCTTC

D: TRBD2
V: TRBV5-6
J: TRBJ2-1
size: few
CDR3: CASSFERGLAGGSSYNEQFF
DNA: TGTGCCAGCAGCTTTGAACGGGGACTAGCGGGAGGGAGCTCCTACAATGAGCAGTTCTTC

D: TRBD2
V: TRBV20-1
J: TRBJ2-1
size: many
CDR3: CSAPRQLAGSEQFF
DNA: TGCAGTGCACCCCGGCAGCTAGCGGGTTCTGAGCAGTTCTTC

D: -
V: TRBV2
J: TRBJ1-1
size: many
CDR3: CASTIQVLGTEAFF
DNA: TGTGCCAGCACCATACAGGTTCTAGGCACTGAAGCTTTCTTT

D: TRBD1
V: TRBV5-6
J: TRBJ1-1
size: -
CDR3: CASRRQGYTEAFF
DNA: TGTGCCAGCAGAAGACAGGGGTACACTGAAGCTTTCTTT

D: TRBD2
V: TRBV7-6
J: TRBJ2-3
size: few
CDR3: CASRIGLAGGVDTQYF
DNA: TGTGCCAGCAGAATCGGACTAGCGGGAGGCGTGGATACGCAGTATTTT

D: -
V: TRBV9
J: TRBJ1-3
size: -
CDR3: CASSVSGNSGNTIYF
DNA: TGTGCCAGCAGCGTATCGGGAAACTCTGGAAACACCATATATTTT

D: -
V: TRBV20-1
J: TRBJ1-1
size: -
CDR3: CSARRSAFREGTTEAFF
DNA: TGCAGTGCTAGGAGATCGGCCTTCAGGGAAGGCACCACTGAAGCTTTCTTT

D: -
V: TRBV7-9
J: TRBJ2-7
size: many
CDR3: CASSLVLGRISYEQYF
DNA: TGTGCCAGCAGCTTAGTTCTCGGCAGAATTTCCTACGAGCAGTACTTC